This T cell receptor beta chain is from a study of post-analysis software for immune sequencing data. Germline lookup yields CDR1 LNHNV and CDR2 YYDKDF (reference sequence). V was cut by 8 bases and J by 9 bases, with 14 bases left in between. There are 12 residues in the CDR3. The TCR beta cDNA libraries carried unique molecular identifiers. Hundreds of thousands of cDNA molecules came from roughly 1 to 10 million T cells. One entry per CDR3 protein results from TCRdb running MiXCR on the PCR reads. The table shows 450,000 or so distinct CDR3 sequences, with roughly 46% occurring only once. Study-wide results and caveats: Under the F measure, samples that were prepared in one batch clustered strongly together. Patients carried four or five TRBV segments more frequently than controls did, and TRBV5-6, TRBV5-1 and TRBV20-1 were among them. Comparison with controls showed significantly lower normalized Chao1 diversity in multiple sclerosis patients.

This clonotype was seen more than once but under ten times. Antigen unknown. The material sequenced was blood. The receptor comes from a girl between 5 and 17 years old with multiple sclerosis. The chain is built from TRBV15 and TRBJ2-1; tentatively, D is TRBD1 (5 bases). Written as DNA, the CDR3 is TGTGCCACCGGTAGCAGGGTGATTGAGCAGTTCTTC. Its translation is CATGSRVIEQFF.